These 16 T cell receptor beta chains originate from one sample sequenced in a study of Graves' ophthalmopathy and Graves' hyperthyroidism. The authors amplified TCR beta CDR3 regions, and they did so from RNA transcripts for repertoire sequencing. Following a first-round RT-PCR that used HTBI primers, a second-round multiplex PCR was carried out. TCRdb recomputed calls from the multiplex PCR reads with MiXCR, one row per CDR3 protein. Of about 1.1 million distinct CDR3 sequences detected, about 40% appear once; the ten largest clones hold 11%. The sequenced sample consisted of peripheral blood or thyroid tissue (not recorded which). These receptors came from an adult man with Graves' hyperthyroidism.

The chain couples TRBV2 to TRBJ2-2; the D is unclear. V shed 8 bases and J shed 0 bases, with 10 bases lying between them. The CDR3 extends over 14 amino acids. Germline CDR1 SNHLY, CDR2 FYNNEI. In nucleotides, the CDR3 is TGTGCCAGCGGCTCTACAGCGAACACCGGGGAGCTGTTTTTT. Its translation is CASGSTANTGELFF.

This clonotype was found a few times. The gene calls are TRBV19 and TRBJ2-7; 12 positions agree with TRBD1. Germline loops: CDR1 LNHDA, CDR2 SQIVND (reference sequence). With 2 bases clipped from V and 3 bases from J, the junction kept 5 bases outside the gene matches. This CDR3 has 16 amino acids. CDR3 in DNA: TGTGCCAGTAGTATATTCGGGACAGGGGGCTTCTACGAGCAGTACTTC. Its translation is CASSIFGTGGFYEQYF.

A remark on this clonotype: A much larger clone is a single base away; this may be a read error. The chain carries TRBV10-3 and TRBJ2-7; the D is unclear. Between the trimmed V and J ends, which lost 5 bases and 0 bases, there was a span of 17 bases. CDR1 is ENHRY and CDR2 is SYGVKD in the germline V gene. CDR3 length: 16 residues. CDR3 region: CAISRPSGTPSYEQYF. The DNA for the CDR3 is TGTGCCATCAGTAGACCTTCAGGAACTCCCTCCTACGAGCAGTACTTC.

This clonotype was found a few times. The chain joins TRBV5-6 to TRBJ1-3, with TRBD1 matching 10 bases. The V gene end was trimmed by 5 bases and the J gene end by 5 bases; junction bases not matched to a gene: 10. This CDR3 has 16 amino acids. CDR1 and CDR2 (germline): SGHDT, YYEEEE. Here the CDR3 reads CASRTRQGAKRNTIYF. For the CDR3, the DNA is TGTGCCAGCAGGACCCGACAGGGGGCGAAGAGAAACACCATATATTTT.

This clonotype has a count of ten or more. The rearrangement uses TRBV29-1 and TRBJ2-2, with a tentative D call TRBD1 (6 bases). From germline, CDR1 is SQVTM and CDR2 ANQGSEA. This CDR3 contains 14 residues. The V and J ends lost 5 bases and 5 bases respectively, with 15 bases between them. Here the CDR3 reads CSVPGQSGTGELFF. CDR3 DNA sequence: TGCAGCGTTCCCGGACAGAGTGGGACCGGGGAGCTGTTTTTT.

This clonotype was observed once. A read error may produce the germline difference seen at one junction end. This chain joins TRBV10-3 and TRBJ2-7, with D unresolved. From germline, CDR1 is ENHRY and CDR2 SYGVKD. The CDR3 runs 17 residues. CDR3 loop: CASSYDQRTDATYEQYF. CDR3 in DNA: TGTGCCAGCAGTTACGACCAGAGGACGGATGCTACCTACGAGCAGTACTTC.

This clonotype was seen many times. CDR3 residues: CAIRAGTENTGELFF. In DNA form, the CDR3 reads TGTGCCATCAGGGCCGGGACGGAAAACACCGGGGAGCTGTTTTTT. The chain joins TRBV10-3 to TRBJ2-2, with D perhaps matching TRBD1 or TRBD2 (5 bases each). CDR3 size: 15 residues. Deletions cut 6 bases from V and 2 bases from J, with 13 bases between. CDR1 and CDR2 (germline): ENHRY, SYGVKD.

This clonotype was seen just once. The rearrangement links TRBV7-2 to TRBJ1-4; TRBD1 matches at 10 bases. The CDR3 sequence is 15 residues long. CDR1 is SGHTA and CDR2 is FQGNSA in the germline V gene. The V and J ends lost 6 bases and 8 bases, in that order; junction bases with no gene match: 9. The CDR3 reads CASRRETGGTEKLFF. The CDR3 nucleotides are TGTGCCAGCAGGCGCGAGACAGGGGGCACGGAAAAACTGTTTTTT.

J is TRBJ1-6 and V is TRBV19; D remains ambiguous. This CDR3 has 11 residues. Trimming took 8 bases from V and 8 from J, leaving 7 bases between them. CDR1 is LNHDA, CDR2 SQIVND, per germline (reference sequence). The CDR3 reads CASLLDSPLHF. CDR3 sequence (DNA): TGTGCCAGTTTACTGGATTCACCCCTCCACTTT. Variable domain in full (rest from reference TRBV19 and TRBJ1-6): DGGITQSPKYLFRKEGQNVTLSCEQNLNHDAMYWYRQDPGQGLRLIYYSQIVNDFQKGDIAEGYSVSREKKESFPLTVTSAQKNPTAFYLCASLLDSPLHFGNGTRLTVT.

The CDR3 here is CASTRGGEAFF. CDR3 nucleotides: TGTGCCAGCACTAGGGGCGGTGAAGCTTTCTTT. The chain employs TRBV7-9 and TRBJ1-1; D is possibly TRBD1 (5 bases). The CDR3 is made up of 11 amino acids. The germline V gene has CDR1 SEHNR and CDR2 FQNEAQ (reference sequence). V lost 7 bases, J lost 7 bases, and 10 bases lay in between.

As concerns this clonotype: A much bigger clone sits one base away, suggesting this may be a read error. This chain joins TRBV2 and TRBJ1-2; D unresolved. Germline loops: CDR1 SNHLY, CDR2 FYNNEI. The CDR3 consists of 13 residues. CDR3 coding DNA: TGTGCCGGCAGTGAGAGCAGCAGCTATGGCTACACCTTC. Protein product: CAGSESSSYGYTF.

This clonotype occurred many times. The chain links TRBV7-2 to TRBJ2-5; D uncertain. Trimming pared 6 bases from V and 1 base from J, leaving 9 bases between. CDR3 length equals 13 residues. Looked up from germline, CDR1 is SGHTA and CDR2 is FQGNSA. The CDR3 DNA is TGTGCCAGCAGTCTCATGTCCCAAGAGACCCAGTACTTC. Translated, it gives CASSLMSQETQYF.

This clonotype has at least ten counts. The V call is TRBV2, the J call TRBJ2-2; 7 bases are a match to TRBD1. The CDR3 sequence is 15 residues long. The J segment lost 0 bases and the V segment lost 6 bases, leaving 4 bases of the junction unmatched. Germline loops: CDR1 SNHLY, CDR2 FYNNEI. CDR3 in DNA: TGTGCCAGCAGCCCGGACAGGACGAACACCGGGGAGCTGTTTTTT. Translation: CASSPDRTNTGELFF. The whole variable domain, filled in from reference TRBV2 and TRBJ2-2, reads EPEVTQTPSHQVTQMGQEVILRCVPISNHLYFYWYRQILGQKVEFLVSFYNNEISEKSEIFDDQFSVERPDGSNFTLKIRSTKLEDSAMYFCASSPDRTNTGELFFGEGSRLTVL.

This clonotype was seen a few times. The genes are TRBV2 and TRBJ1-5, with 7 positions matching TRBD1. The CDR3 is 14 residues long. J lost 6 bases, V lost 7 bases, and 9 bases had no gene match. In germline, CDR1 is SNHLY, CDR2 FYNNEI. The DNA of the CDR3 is TGTGCCAGCACTCCCGAGGGGGCGAGTCAGCCCCAGCATTTT. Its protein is CASTPEGASQPQHF.

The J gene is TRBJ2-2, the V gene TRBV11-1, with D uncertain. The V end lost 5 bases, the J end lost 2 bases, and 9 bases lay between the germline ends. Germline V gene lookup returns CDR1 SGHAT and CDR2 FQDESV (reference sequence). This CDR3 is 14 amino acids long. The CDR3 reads CASSPPRNTGELFF. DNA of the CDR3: TGTGCCAGCAGCCCCCCCCGCAACACCGGGGAGCTGTTTTTT.

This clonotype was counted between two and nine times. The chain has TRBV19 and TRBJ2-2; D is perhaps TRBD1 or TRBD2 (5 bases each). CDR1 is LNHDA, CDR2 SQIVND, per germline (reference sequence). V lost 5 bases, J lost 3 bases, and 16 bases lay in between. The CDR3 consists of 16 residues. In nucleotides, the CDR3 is TGTGCCAGTAGTTCTCGATGGGGGTTGGACACCGGGGAGCTGTTTTTT. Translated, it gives CASSSRWGLDTGELFF. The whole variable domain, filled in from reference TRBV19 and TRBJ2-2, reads DGGITQSPKYLFRKEGQNVTLSCEQNLNHDAMYWYRQDPGQGLRLIYYSQIVNDFQKGDIAEGYSVSREKKESFPLTVTSAQKNPTAFYLCASSSRWGLDTGELFFGEGSRLTVL.